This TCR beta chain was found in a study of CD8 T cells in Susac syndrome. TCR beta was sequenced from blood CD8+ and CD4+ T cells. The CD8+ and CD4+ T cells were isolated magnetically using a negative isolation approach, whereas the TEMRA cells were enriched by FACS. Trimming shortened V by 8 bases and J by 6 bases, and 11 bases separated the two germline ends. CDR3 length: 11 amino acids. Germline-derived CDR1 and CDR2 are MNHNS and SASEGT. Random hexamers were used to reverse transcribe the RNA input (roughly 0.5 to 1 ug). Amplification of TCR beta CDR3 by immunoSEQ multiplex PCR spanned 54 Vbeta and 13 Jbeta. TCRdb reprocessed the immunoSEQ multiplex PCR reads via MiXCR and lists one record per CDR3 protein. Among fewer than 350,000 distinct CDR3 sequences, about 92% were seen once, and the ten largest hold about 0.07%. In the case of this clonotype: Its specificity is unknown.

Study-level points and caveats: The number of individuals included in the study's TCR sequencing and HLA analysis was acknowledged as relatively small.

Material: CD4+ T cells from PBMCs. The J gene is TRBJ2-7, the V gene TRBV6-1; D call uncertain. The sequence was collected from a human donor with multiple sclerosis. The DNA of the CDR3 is TGTGCCAGCCGACACCCGGGCGAGCAGTACTTC. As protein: CASRHPGEQYF.